This T cell receptor (beta chain) appears in the sequencing data of a study of blood T cell repertoires in COVID-19. At the level of the study: Samples of COVID-19 (acute and convalescent) were obtained from the United States, Italy and Spain. PBMCs, B-cell-depleted T cells, or T cells provided the cDNA or gDNA that made up the material.

V dropped 5 bases and J dropped 3 bases, with 10 bases sitting between them. Germline assignment: CDR1 SGHTA and CDR2 FQGTGA. The CDR3 extends over 13 amino acids. How the authors handled the data: By means of reference gene primer amplification, nucleated cell counts were estimated. The method was immunoSEQ multiplex PCR; TCRdb's version includes in-frame clones alone and lacks a portion of them. The V and J calls and clone size are taken from that table; D and trimming were inferred from the DNA. Here the sample spans hundreds of thousands of clones, approximately 86% being singletons. Material for sequencing was peripheral blood. The receptor's source is a human donor in a cohort sampled during active COVID-19. The rearrangement links TRBV7-3 to TRBJ2-5; perhaps TRBD2 as D (5 bases). The CDR3 reads CASSRGAEETQYF. CDR3 coding DNA: TGTGCCAGCAGCCGCGGAGCGGAAGAGACCCAGTACTTC. Complete variable domain (other parts from reference TRBV7-3 and TRBJ2-5): GAGVSQTPSNKVTEKGKYVELRCDPISGHTALYWYRQSLGQGPEFLIYFQGTGAADDSGLPNDRFFAVRPEGSVSTLKIQRTERGDSAVYLCASSRGAEETQYFGPGTRLLVL.